The next 11 T cell receptor beta chains were all read from a single sample in a study of human T cells and chemical hapten exposure (dated by TCRdb to the early 2020s). The time point tag for this specimen amounts to: pre-sensitization, week 0. In the paper's terms, the treatment or condition label means: therapeutic diphenylcyclopropenone sensitization with weekly scalp DPC. Receptors were amplified or captured by RACE. Sequencing instrument: NextSeq 500. Clones were called with MiXCR by TCRdb after fastp trimmed the public reads at Q25, and only in-frame beta chains were retained. Entries that share a CDR3 protein sequence are merged under the most common genes and DNA. This sample comprises roughly 380,000 distinct CDR3 sequences, roughly 5.3% of them detected only once. Of the sample, 2% to 3% is held by the ten largest clones. The input for sequencing was whole blood, taken in connection with sensitization to the hapten diphenylcyclopropenone (DPC). These receptors came from a woman aged 45-65 years with alopecia areata. Some clones in this sample may be carry-over from other donors' samples.

The rearrangement uses TRBV7-9 and TRBJ2-3; 7 nucleotides line up with TRBD1. This CDR3 has 14 residues. The trim removed 7 bases at V and 6 bases at J, leaving 10 bases unmatched. Germline assignment: CDR1 SEHNR and CDR2 FQNEAQ (reference sequence). CDR3 bases: TGTGCCAGCATCCCTCGACAGGGCCGGGATACGCAGTATTTT. Residues: CASIPRQGRDTQYF. The variable domain in full, with the rest retrieved from reference TRBV7-9 and TRBJ2-3, is DTGVSQNPRHKITKRGQNVTFRCDPISEHNRLYWYRQTLGQGPEFLTYFQNEAQLEKSRLLSDRFSAERPKGSFSTLEIQRTEQGDSAMYLCASIPRQGRDTQYFGPGTRLTVL.

In regard to this clonotype: This may arise from a read error, as a much more abundant clone is one base away. The rearrangement joins TRBV27 to TRBJ2-7; 7 bases fit TRBD2. The CDR3 has 15 residues. Germline assignment: CDR1 MNHEY and CDR2 SMNVEV (reference sequence). Losses at the gene ends were 5 bases for V and 0 bases for J; bases not matched to a gene: 7. The CDR3 bases are TGTGCCAGCAGTGCCTGCGGGGGAAGCTCCTACGAGCAGTACTTC. Protein product: CASSACGGSSYEQYF.

This clonotype was counted ten times or more. V is TRBV5-1 and J is TRBJ2-7; 10 bases map to TRBD1. J lost 6 bases, V lost 4 bases, and 4 bases had no gene match. CDR3 length: 13 residues. CDR1 SGHRS and CDR2 YFSETQ come from the germline V gene. CDR3 bases: TGCGCCAGCAGCCCGACAGGGGGCGGCGAGCAGTACTTC. Its protein is CASSPTGGGEQYF.

The chain has TRBV5-1 and TRBJ2-3, with TRBD1 matching over 11 bases. The CDR3 loop spans 14 amino acids. The trim removed 2 bases at V and 7 bases at J, leaving 3 bases unmatched. Germline assignment: CDR1 SGHRS and CDR2 YFSETQ. The CDR3 here is CASSFRDRGNTQYF. The CDR3 nucleotides read TGCGCCAGCAGCTTCCGGGACAGGGGGAATACGCAGTATTTT.

This clonotype was seen more than once but under ten times. V usage is TRBV6-5 and J usage is TRBJ2-6; D remains ambiguous. The germline CDR1 and CDR2 sequences are MNHEY and SVGAGI. This CDR3 is 18 amino acids long. Trimming took off 3 bases at V and 0 bases at J, with 15 bases between the two ends. CDR3 residues: CASSYLRLRNSGANVLTF. The CDR3 DNA follows: TGTGCCAGCAGTTATCTTCGCCTCAGAAACTCTGGGGCCAACGTCCTGACTTTC.

The chain joins TRBV15 to TRBJ2-3; tentatively, D is TRBD1 (8 bases). The V gene lost 6 bases and the J gene lost 7 bases, with 17 bases spanning the gap. This CDR3 is 14 amino acids long. CDR1 and CDR2 from the germline V gene are LNHNV and YYDKDF (reference sequence). CDR3 loop: CATSSYRGGYTQYF. CDR3 nucleotides: TGTGCCACCAGTTCCTACAGGGGGGGATATACGCAGTATTTT.

This clonotype has more than one count but fewer than ten. The V and J genes are TRBV10-2 and TRBJ1-5; perhaps TRBD1 as D (6 bases). The V gene's germline CDR1 is WSHSY and CDR2 SAAADI. This CDR3 has 11 amino acids. The ends were cut back, 7 bases at V and 11 bases at J, with 12 bases in the middle. The chain's CDR3 is CASIGTRTQHF. CDR3 nucleotide sequence: TGCGCCAGCATCGGGACAAGGACCCAGCATTTT.

The sample holds many counts of this clonotype. V and J are TRBV28 and TRBJ2-7; unclear D gene. The germline V gene has CDR1 MDHEN and CDR2 SYDVKM. This CDR3 comprises 14 residues. The ends were cut back, 2 bases at V and 0 bases at J, with 8 bases in the middle. This CDR3 reads CASSLAPSSYEQYF. As DNA, the CDR3 is TGTGCCAGCAGTTTAGCACCGAGCTCCTACGAGCAGTACTTC.

This clonotype was seen only a few times. The chain is built from TRBV20-1 and TRBJ1-2, with a possible D match to TRBD1 (5 bases). CDR1 is DFQATT, CDR2 SNEGSKA, per germline (reference sequence). V lost 3 bases to trimming and J lost 0 bases, with 11 bases between them. The length of the CDR3 is 14 residues. The CDR3 DNA reads TGCAGTGCTAGGATAGGGGCCTCTAACTATGGCTACACCTTC. Encoded protein: CSARIGASNYGYTF.

This clonotype was counted at least ten times. The chain has TRBV2 and TRBJ1-1; weak D call: TRBD1 (5 bases). This CDR3 spans 14 amino acids. V lost 6 bases and J lost 5, with 16 bases in between. The germline CDR1 and CDR2 sequences are SNHLY and FYNNEI. CDR3 in amino acids: CASRLGTAATEAFF. In DNA, the CDR3 is TGTGCCAGCAGACTTGGGACCGCGGCTACTGAAGCTTTCTTT.

This clonotype occurred a few times. This chain uses TRBV7-2 with TRBJ1-1, with TRBD1 matching 8 bases. The CDR3 spans 14 residues. The V gene's germline CDR1 is SGHTA and CDR2 FQGNSA. V shed 5 bases and J 5 bases; nucleotides not matched to a gene: 7. DNA of the CDR3: TGTGCCAGCAGCGCCCAGGGGGCGCAAACTGAAGCTTTCTTT. Its translation: CASSAQGAQTEAFF.